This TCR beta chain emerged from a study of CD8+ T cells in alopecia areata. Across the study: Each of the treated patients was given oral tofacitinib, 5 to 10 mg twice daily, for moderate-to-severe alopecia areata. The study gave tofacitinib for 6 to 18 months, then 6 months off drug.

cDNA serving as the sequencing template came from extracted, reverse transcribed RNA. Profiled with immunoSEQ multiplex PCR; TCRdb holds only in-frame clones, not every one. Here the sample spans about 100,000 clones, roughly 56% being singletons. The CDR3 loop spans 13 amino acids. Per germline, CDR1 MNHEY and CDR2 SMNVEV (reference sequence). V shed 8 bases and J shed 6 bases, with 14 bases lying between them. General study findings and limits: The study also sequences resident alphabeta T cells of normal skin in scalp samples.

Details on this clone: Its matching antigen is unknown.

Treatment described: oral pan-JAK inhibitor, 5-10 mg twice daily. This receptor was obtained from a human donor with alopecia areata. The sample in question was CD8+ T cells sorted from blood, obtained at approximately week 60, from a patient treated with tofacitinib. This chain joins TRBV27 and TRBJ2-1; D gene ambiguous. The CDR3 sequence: CASGYSSINEQFF. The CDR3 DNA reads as TGTGCCAGCGGGTACAGTTCTATCAATGAGCAGTTCTTC.